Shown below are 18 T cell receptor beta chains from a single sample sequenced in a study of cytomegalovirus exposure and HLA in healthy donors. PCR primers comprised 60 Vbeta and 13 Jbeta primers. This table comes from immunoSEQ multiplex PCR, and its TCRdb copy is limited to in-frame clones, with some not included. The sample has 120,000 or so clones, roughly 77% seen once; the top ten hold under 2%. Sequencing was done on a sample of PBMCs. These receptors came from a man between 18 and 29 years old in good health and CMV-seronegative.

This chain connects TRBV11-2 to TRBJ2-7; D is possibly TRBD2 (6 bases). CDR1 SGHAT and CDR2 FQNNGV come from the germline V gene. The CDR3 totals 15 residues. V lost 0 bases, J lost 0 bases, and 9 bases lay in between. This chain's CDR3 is CASSLEGGVSYEQYF. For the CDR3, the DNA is TGTGCCAGCAGCTTAGAGGGCGGGGTCTCCTACGAGCAGTACTTC.

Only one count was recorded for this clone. The CDR3 DNA sequence: TGTGCCAGCAGCCCGTTGGACAGAGTTAACACTGAAGCTTTCTTT. Amino acids: CASSPLDRVNTEAFF. V gene TRBV5-6 combines with J gene TRBJ1-1, with D maybe TRBD1 (6 bases). Germline V gene lookup returns CDR1 SGHDT and CDR2 YYEEEE. V gave up 4 bases and J gave up 2 bases, with 15 bases separating them. This CDR3 contains 15 residues. The entire variable domain, with the rest obtained from reference TRBV5-6 and TRBJ1-1, is as follows: DAGVTQSPTHLIKTRGQQVTLRCSPKSGHDTVSWYQQALGQGPQFIFQYYEEEERQRGNFPDRFSGHQFPNYSSELNVNALLLGDSALYLCASSPLDRVNTEAFFGQGTRLTVV.

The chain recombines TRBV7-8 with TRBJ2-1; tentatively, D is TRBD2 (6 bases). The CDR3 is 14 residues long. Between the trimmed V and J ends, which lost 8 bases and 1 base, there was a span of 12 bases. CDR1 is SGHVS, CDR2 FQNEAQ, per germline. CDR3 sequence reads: CASGNGGSYNEQFF. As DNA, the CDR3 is TGTGCCAGCGGTAACGGGGGATCCTACAATGAGCAGTTCTTC.

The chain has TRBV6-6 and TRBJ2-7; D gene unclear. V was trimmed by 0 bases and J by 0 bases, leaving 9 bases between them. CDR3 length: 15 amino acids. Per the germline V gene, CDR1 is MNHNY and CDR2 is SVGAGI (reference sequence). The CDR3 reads CASSYSLDNSYEQYF. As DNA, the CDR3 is TGTGCCAGCAGTTACTCCTTAGACAACTCCTACGAGCAGTACTTC.

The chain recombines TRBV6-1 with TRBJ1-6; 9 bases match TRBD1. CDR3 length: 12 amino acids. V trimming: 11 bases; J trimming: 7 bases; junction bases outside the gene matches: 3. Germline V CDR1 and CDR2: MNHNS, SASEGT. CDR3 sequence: CAGGTGNSPLHF. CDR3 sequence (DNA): TGTGCCGGTGGGACAGGGAATTCACCCCTCCACTTT.

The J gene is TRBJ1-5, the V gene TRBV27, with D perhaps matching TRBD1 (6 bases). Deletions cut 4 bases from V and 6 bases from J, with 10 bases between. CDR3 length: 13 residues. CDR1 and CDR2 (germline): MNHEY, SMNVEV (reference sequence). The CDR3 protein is CASSYGGTQPQHF. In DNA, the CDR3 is TGTGCCAGCAGTTATGGGGGCACTCAGCCCCAGCATTTT.

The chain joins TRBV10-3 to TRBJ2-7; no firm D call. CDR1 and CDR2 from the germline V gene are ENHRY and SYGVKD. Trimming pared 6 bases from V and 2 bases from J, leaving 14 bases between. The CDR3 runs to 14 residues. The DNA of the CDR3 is TGTGCCATCAGGGGCCAACTCCCACCCTACGAGCAGTACTTC. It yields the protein CAIRGQLPPYEQYF.

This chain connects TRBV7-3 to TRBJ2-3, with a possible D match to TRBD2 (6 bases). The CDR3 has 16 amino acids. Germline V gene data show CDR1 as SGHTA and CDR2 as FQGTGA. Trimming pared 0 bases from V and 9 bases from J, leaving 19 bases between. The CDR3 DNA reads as TGTGCCAGCAGCTTAACCGGGACTCAGCCGGGATTCACGCAGTATTTT. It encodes CASSLTGTQPGFTQYF.

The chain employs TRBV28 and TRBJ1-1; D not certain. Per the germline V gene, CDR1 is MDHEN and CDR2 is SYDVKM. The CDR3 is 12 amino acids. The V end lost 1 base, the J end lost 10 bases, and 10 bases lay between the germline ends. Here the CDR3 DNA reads TGTGCCAGCAGTTTATTTGTTGAGGGAGCTTTCTTT. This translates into CASSLFVEGAFF. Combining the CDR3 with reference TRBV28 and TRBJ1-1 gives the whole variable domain DVKVTQSSRYLVKRTGEKVFLECVQDMDHENMFWYRQDPGLGLRLIYFSYDVKMKEKGDIPEGYSVSREKKERFSLILESASTNQTSMYLCASSLFVEGAFFGQGTRLTVV.

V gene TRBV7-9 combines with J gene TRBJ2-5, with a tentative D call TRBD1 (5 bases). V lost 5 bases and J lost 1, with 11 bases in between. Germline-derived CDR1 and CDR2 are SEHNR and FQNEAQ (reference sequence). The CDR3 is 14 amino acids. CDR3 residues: CASSTGPVQETQYF. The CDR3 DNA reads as TGTGCCAGCAGCACAGGACCGGTCCAAGAGACCCAGTACTTC. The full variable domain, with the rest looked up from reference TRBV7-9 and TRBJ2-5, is DTGVSQNPRHKITKRGQNVTFRCDPISEHNRLYWYRQTLGQGPEFLTYFQNEAQLEKSRLLSDRFSAERPKGSFSTLEIQRTEQGDSAMYLCASSTGPVQETQYFGPGTRLLVL.

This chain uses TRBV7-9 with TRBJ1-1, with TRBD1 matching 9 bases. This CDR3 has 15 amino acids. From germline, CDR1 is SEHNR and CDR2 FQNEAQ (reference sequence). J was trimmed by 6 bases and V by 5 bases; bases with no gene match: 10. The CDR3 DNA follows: TGTGCCAGCAGCCCTGGGGACAGGGTATTCGCTGAAGCTTTCTTT. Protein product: CASSPGDRVFAEAFF.

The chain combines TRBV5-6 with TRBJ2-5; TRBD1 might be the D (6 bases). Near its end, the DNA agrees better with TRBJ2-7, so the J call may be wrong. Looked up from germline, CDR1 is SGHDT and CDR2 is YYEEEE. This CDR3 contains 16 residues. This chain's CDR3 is CASSLGITGSGDEQYF. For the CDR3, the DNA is TGTGCCAGCAGCTTGGGTATTACAGGGTCAGGGGACGAGCAGTACTTC.

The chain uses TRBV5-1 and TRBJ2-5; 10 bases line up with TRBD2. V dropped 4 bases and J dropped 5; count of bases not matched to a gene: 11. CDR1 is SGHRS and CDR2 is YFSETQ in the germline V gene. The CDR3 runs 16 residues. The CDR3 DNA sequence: TGCGCCAGCAGCCCCAGACTAGCGGGCCCCCGGGAGACCCAGTACTTC. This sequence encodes CASSPRLAGPRETQYF.

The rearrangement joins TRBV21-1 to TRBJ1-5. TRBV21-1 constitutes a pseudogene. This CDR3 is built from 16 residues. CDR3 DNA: TGTGCCAGCAGCCGAACCTCCGCTGGAGGCAATCAGCCCCAGCATTTT. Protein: CASSRTSAGGNQPQHF.

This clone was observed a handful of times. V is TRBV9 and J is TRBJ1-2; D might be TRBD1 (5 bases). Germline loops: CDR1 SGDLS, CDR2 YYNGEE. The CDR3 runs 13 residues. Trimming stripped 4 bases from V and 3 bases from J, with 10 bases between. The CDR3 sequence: CASSQGGDYGYTF. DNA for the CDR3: TGTGCCAGCAGCCAGGGAGGGGACTATGGCTACACCTTC.

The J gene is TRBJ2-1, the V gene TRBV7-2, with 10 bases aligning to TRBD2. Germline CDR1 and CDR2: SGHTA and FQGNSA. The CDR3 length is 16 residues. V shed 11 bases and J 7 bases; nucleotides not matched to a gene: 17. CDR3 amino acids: CASSLLRASGGNEQFF. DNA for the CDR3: TGTGCCTCGAGCTTACTTCGCGCTAGCGGGGGTAATGAGCAGTTCTTC.

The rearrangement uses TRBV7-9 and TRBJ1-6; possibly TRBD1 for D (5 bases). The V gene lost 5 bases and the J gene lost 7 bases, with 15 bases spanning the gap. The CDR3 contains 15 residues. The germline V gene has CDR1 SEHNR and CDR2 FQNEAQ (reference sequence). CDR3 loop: CASSTRDGGNSPLHF. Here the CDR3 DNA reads TGTGCCAGCAGCACGAGGGACGGGGGAAATTCACCCCTCCACTTT.

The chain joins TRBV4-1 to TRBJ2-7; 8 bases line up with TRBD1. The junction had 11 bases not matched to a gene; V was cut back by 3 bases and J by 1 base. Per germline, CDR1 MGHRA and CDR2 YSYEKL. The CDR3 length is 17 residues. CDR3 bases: TGCGCCAGCAGCCACATGCCCGGACAGGGAAGGTCCTACGAGCAGTACTTC. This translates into CASSHMPGQGRSYEQYF.